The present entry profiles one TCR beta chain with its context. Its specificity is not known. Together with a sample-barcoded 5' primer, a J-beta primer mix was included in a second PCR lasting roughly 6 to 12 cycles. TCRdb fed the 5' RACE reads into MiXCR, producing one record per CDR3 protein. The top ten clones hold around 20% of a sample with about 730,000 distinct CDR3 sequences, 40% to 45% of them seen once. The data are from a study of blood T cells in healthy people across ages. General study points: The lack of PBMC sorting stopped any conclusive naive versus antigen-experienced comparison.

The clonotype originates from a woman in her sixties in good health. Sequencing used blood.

CDR3 protein: CACSSTSGSSDEQYF. CDR3 nucleotides: TGTGCCTGCTCCTCGACTAGCGGGAGTTCAGATGAGCAGTACTTC. The chain joins TRBV5-4 to TRBJ2-1, with 12 bases lining up with TRBD2. The DNA end favors TRBJ2-7, so the J call may be wrong. The CDR3 is made up of 15 amino acids. CDR1 and CDR2 (germline): SGHNT, YYREEE (reference sequence).